This T cell receptor beta chain was retrieved from a study of cytomegalovirus exposure and HLA in healthy donors. Findings and limits, study-wide: Common viral pathogens seemed, in a later analysis, to connect with several of the most significant clusters. At a 0.05 false discovery rate, a later analysis found some 17,000 TCR beta sequences to be associated with HLA alleles.

Trimming shortened V by 2 bases and J by 2 bases, and 7 bases separated the two germline ends. CDR1 and CDR2 from the germline V gene are MNHEY and SMNVEV (reference sequence). This CDR3 is built from 14 residues. About this clone: Its target is unknown.

Donors showed nominal health when sampled, although they likely had unrecorded immune exposures. With 60 Vbeta and 13 Jbeta primers, the PCR was carried out. Method: immunoSEQ multiplex PCR; TCRdb's copy keeps in-frame clones and lacks some. This table has around 93,000 clones, 70% to 85% appearing once. The sequenced sample consisted of PBMCs. The source is a man aged 45 to 65 in good health and CMV-seronegative. This rearrangement joins TRBV27 to TRBJ1-5; D remains ambiguous. CDR3 sequence reads: CASSLSPGNQPQHF. CDR3 coding DNA: TGTGCCAGCAGTTTAAGTCCAGGCAATCAGCCCCAGCATTTT.